This record concerns one T cell receptor (beta chain) sequence. CDR1 is SGDLS and CDR2 is YYNGEE in the germline V gene. V was cut by 4 bases and J by 5 bases, with 12 bases left in between. The CDR3 sequence is 13 residues long. Profiled with immunoSEQ multiplex PCR; TCRdb holds only in-frame clones, not every one. The profile shows 300,000 to 400,000 clones, about 89% of them singletons. This entry comes from a study of blood T cell repertoires in COVID-19. Study-level background: The United States, Italy and Spain supplied acute and convalescent COVID-19 samples.

The clonotype originates from a woman in her sixties with COVID-19, enrolled during active disease. The genes are TRBV9 and TRBJ1-2, with D maybe TRBD1 (6 bases). The source material was peripheral blood. The DNA of the CDR3 is TGTGCCAGCAGCTTACAGGGAAGATATGGCTACACCTTC. Translation gives CASSLQGRYGYTF. Drawing the rest from reference TRBV9 and TRBJ1-2, the complete variable domain is DSGVTQTPKHLITATGQRVTLRCSPRSGDLSVYWYQQSLDQGLQFLIQYYNGEERAKGNILERFSAQQFPDLHSELNLSSLELGDSALYFCASSLQGRYGYTFGSGTRLTVV.